The 12 T cell receptor beta chains listed next were all sequenced from one sample in a study of T cells in Graves' hyperthyroidism and ophthalmopathy. Template material for amplifying TCR beta CDR3 regions consisted of RNA transcripts. The primer set for the first-round RT-PCR of the TCR CDR3 was HTBI. MiXCR, run by TCRdb on the multiplex PCR reads, gives a single entry per CDR3 protein. The data hold under 350,000 distinct CDR3 sequences, with about 20% observed a single time. Source material: blood. The receptors stem from a woman aged 45-59 years with Graves' hyperthyroidism.

This clonotype was found a few times. V and J are TRBV5-6 and TRBJ2-3, with D hard to call. Germline V CDR1 and CDR2: SGHDT, YYEEEE. CDR3 length equals 13 residues. Trimming left V 5 bases short and J 0 bases short, with 7 bases between. The CDR3 sequence is CASRTESTDTQYF. DNA for the CDR3: TGTGCCAGCAGAACTGAGAGCACAGATACGCAGTATTTT.

This clonotype was observed at least ten times. The chain carries TRBV9 and TRBJ1-5; tentative D call: TRBD1 (6 bases). Germline CDR1 reads SGDLS; CDR2 reads YYNGEE. The V and J ends lost 2 bases and 7 bases respectively, with 16 bases between them. The CDR3 totals 15 residues. CDR3 coding DNA: TGTGCCAGCAGCGTCGACCCGGACAGCGGCCAGCCCCAGCATTTT. As protein: CASSVDPDSGQPQHF.

This clonotype turned up a few times. DNA for the CDR3: TGCGCCAGCAGCCAAGGTACAGCAACCTACGAGCAGTACTTC. Protein: CASSQGTATYEQYF. The chain joins TRBV4-1 to TRBJ2-7; no definite D call. CDR1 is MGHRA and CDR2 is YSYEKL in the germline V gene. Trimming took off 1 base at V and 2 bases at J, with 9 bases between the two ends. There are 14 residues in the CDR3.

This chain uses TRBV29-1 with TRBJ2-1; 14 bases fit TRBD2. Looked up from germline, CDR1 is SQVTM and CDR2 is ANQGSEA. The CDR3 sequence is 16 residues long. The V gene end was trimmed by 6 bases and the J gene end by 3 bases; junction bases not matched to a gene: 7. This CDR3 reads CSVEGLAGAIYNEQFF. The CDR3 DNA sequence: TGCAGCGTAGAGGGACTAGCGGGGGCAATCTACAATGAGCAGTTCTTC.

This chain links TRBV19 with TRBJ1-4, with D possibly matching TRBD1 (6 bases). Trimming left V 5 bases short and J 0 bases short, with 10 bases between. This CDR3 spans 15 amino acids. The germline V gene has CDR1 LNHDA and CDR2 SQIVND (reference sequence). The CDR3 protein is CASSQGTATNEKLFF. The CDR3 nucleotides are TGTGCCAGTAGTCAGGGGACCGCAACTAATGAAAAACTGTTTTTT.

The J gene is TRBJ2-4, the V gene TRBV28; 10 bases are a match to TRBD2. Germline trimming cut 3 bases from V and 4 bases from J; bases unmatched to any gene: 15. The CDR3 is made up of 19 amino acids. CDR1 and CDR2 (germline): MDHEN, SYDVKM. In DNA, the CDR3 is TGTGCCAGCAGTTTCGGGCTAGCGGGAGCGGGTGGTTGGAAAAACATTCAGTACTTC. Translation gives CASSFGLAGAGGWKNIQYF.

For this clonotype: A much larger clonotype is one base distant, so this may be a read error. The V and J genes are TRBV20-1 and TRBJ2-3, with 9 bases aligning to TRBD2. Germline assignment: CDR1 DFQATT and CDR2 SNEGSKA (reference sequence). Unmatched junction bases numbered 12, after V lost 3 bases and J lost 2 bases. The CDR3 has 17 residues. CDR3 loop: CSARPLGREGFTDTQYF. In nucleotides, the CDR3 is TGCAGTGCTAGGCCCCTCGGGCGGGAGGGTTTCACAGATACGCAGTATTTT.

J is TRBJ2-2 and V is TRBV20-1, with a tentative D call TRBD2 (6 bases). CDR1 and CDR2 (germline): DFQATT, SNEGSKA (reference sequence). Trimming took off 1 base at V and 4 bases at J, with 10 bases between the two ends. This CDR3 is built from 14 residues. CDR3 nucleotide sequence: TGCAGTGCTAGAGCCGGGAGAGGCACCGGGGAGCTGTTTTTT. Its protein is CSARAGRGTGELFF.

The gene calls are TRBV12-3 or TRBV12-4 and TRBJ1-4; possible D gene TRBD1, 5 bases. The V and J ends lost 4 bases and 2 bases respectively, with 14 bases between them. CDR3 size: 16 residues. CDR3 in amino acids: CASSSGGGRTNEKLFF. The CDR3 DNA is TGTGCCAGCAGTTCCGGGGGAGGAAGGACTAATGAAAAACTGTTTTTT.

In regard to this clonotype: A single base separates this from a much larger clone, so it may be a read error. V and J are TRBV11-2 and TRBJ2-7, with TRBD1 as a possible D gene (6 bases). The CDR3 is made up of 14 amino acids. V lost 4 bases, J lost 7 bases, and 17 bases lay in between. Germline V lookup: CDR1 SGHAT, CDR2 FQNNGV. The CDR3 region is CASSWSLGAVEQYF. The CDR3 DNA reads as TGTGCCAGCAGCTGGAGTCTGGGGGCGGTGGAGCAGTACTTC.

V is TRBV12-3 or TRBV12-4 and J is TRBJ1-5; D call uncertain. CDR3 size: 16 residues. V lost 9 bases to trimming and J lost 2 bases, with 20 bases between them. CDR3 in DNA: TGTGCCAGTAGTATCGACGGCGCAGTAGGCAATCAGCCCCAGCATTTT. It translates to CASSIDGAVGNQPQHF.

This chain links TRBV7-9 with TRBJ1-1; 11 bases match TRBD1. CDR3 length: 16 amino acids. V trimming: 5 bases; J trimming: 1 base; junction bases outside the gene matches: 6. Germline assignment: CDR1 SEHNR and CDR2 FQNEAQ (reference sequence). As DNA, the CDR3 is TGTGCCAGCAGCACCCGGACAGGGGGCGAGAACACTGAAGCTTTCTTT. It is translated as CASSTRTGGENTEAFF. Full variable domain (rest looked up from reference TRBV7-9 and TRBJ1-1): DTGVSQNPRHKITKRGQNVTFRCDPISEHNRLYWYRQTLGQGPEFLTYFQNEAQLEKSRLLSDRFSAERPKGSFSTLEIQRTEQGDSAMYLCASSTRTGGENTEAFFGQGTRLTVV.